The following is a TCR beta chain sequence with its context. The antigen remains undetermined. Sequenced by immunoSEQ multiplex PCR; TCRdb stores in-frame clones only, minus some. The sample holds about 120,000 clones, about 90% seen once. The record originates from a study of T cell responses to AZD1222 COVID-19 vaccine. Study-wide points: The sample set comprised mostly white British donors with more females, and clonal diversity was possibly underestimated. Spike-specific TCR depth and breadth grew after two AZD1222 doses. Samples come after the peak T cell response, not at day 14.

This clonotype was sampled from an adult in good health. The sample was peripheral blood, taken on day 0 of AZD1222 vaccination.

As DNA, the CDR3 is TGTGCCAGCAGCTTAAGAGGGACCGCCTACAATCAGCCCCAGCATTTT. Protein sequence: CASSLRGTAYNQPQHF. The chain has TRBV5-6 and TRBJ1-5, with D possibly being TRBD1 (5 bases). The ends were cut back, 2 bases at V and 3 bases at J, with 15 bases in the middle. Germline loops: CDR1 SGHDT, CDR2 YYEEEE. The CDR3 consists of 16 residues.